This passage covers 3 T cell receptor beta chains from one sample sequenced in a study of T cells after posttransplantation cyclophosphamide. Measured with immunoSEQ multiplex PCR; TCRdb has only the in-frame clones, and not every one. The record shows roughly 41,000 clones for this sample, with no singletons present. Sequencing was performed on PBMCs. These receptors all come from a man aged 25-45 years in good health and a related stem cell transplant donor.

This sequence joins TRBV6-5 and TRBJ2-5; D is uncertain. Per the germline V gene, CDR1 is MNHEY and CDR2 is SVGAGI. This CDR3 region has 14 residues. V lost 8 bases, J lost 10 bases, and 23 bases lay in between. The chain's CDR3 is CASGRAGPSEDQYF. The CDR3, as DNA: TGTGCCAGCGGAAGGGCCGGCCCTTCGGAAGACCAGTACTTC.

This clone was seen repeatedly, ten times or more. The chain combines TRBV7-8 with TRBJ2-7; 8 bases line up with TRBD1. J lost 4 bases, V lost 1 base, and 9 bases had no gene match. CDR3 size: 16 residues. Germline CDR1 SGHVS, CDR2 FQNEAQ. As DNA, the CDR3 is TGTGCCAGCAGCTTAGGTGCTCAGGGGGCCCTATACGAGCAGTACTTC. Protein: CASSLGAQGALYEQYF.

This clone was seen at least ten times. The chain is built from TRBV2 and TRBJ1-6, with 9 positions matching TRBD1. The CDR3 sequence is 16 residues long. The germline V gene has CDR1 SNHLY and CDR2 FYNNEI. The V gene end was trimmed by 2 bases and the J gene end by 4 bases; junction bases not matched to a gene: 3. The CDR3 loop is CASSEQGTGYNSPLHF. CDR3 bases: TGTGCCAGCAGTGAACAGGGGACAGGGTATAATTCACCCCTCCACTTT.